These 27 T cell receptor beta chains share one sample of origin, sequenced in a study of response to subunit inactivated influenza vaccine. TCRdb fed the RT-PCR reads into MiXCR, producing one record per CDR3 protein. The repertoire consists of 700,000 to 900,000 distinct CDR3 sequences, with approximately 22% occurring once and the leading ten covering roughly a tenth. Sequences were derived from PBMCs from blood, sampled approximately 5 days after vaccination. These receptors originate from a middle-aged man who received an inactivated influenza vaccine.

This clonotype appeared a few times. The chain has TRBV6-5 and TRBJ2-5; D not resolved. Germline lookup yields CDR1 MNHEY and CDR2 SVGAGI. CDR3 size: 14 residues. The ends were cut back, 0 bases at V and 5 bases at J, with 10 bases in the middle. CDR3 sequence: CASSYSSGYETQYF. CDR3 nucleotide sequence: TGTGCCAGCAGTTACTCGAGTGGTTACGAGACCCAGTACTTC.

Turning to this clonotype: The germline gene is not matched at one end of the junction; a read error may be the cause. In DNA, the CDR3 is TGTGCCAGCAGCCATACGGACAGCCGAATCTTC. Translating gives CASSHTDSRIF. The rearrangement links TRBV7-2 to TRBJ2-1; D might be TRBD1 (6 bases). Germline V gene sequence: CDR1 SGHTA, CDR2 FQGNSA. The CDR3 runs to 11 residues. Drawing the rest from reference TRBV7-2 and TRBJ2-1, the complete variable domain is GAGVSQSPSNKVTEKGKDVELRCDPISGHTALYWYRQSLGQGLEFLIYFQGNSAPDKSGLPSDRFSAERTGGSVSTLTIQRTQQEDSAVYLCASSHTDSRIFGPGTRLTVL.

This chain connects TRBV28 to TRBJ1-3, with D hard to call. This CDR3 spans 15 amino acids. Germline V lookup: CDR1 MDHEN, CDR2 SYDVKM. Trimming cost V 3 bases and J 0 bases, with 9 bases left between them. CDR3 amino acids: CASSFRLSSGNTIYF. The CDR3 DNA sequence: TGTGCCAGCAGTTTTCGTCTGAGCTCTGGAAACACCATATATTTT.

This clonotype was detected only a few times. This sequence joins TRBV30 and TRBJ1-6; a possible D gene is TRBD1 (6 bases). The CDR3 extends over 13 amino acids. Germline loops: CDR1 GTSNPN, CDR2 SVGIG (reference sequence). V was cut by 8 bases and J by 3 bases, with 11 bases left in between. The CDR3 nucleotides read TGTGCCCGGGGGGCTGACTATAATTCACCCCTCCACTTT. Its translation is CARGADYNSPLHF.

The V gene is TRBV15, the J gene TRBJ1-5; D is perhaps TRBD1 (6 bases). Germline V lookup: CDR1 LNHNV, CDR2 YYDKDF (reference sequence). Trimming pared 8 bases from V and 4 bases from J, leaving 6 bases between. CDR3 length equals 11 residues. The DNA of the CDR3 is TGTGCCACCGGACAGAATCAGCCCCAGCATTTT. Translation: CATGQNQPQHF.

The V gene is TRBV11-3, the J gene TRBJ2-3; the match to TRBD1 covers 7 bases. V shed 5 bases, J shed 1 base, and the junction held 6 bases outside the gene matches. The germline V gene encodes CDR1 SGHNT and CDR2 YENEEA. The CDR3 has 15 residues. The CDR3, as DNA: TGTGCCAGCAGCCGATCCGGGACAGGCACAGATACGCAGTATTTT. Amino acids: CASSRSGTGTDTQYF.

This clonotype has ten or more counts. V and J are TRBV15 and TRBJ2-3; D call uncertain. The ends were cut back, 4 bases at V and 4 bases at J, with 9 bases in the middle. CDR1 is LNHNV, CDR2 YYDKDF, per germline (reference sequence). The length of the CDR3 is 13 residues. CDR3 nucleotide sequence: TGTGCCACCAGCAAAGCCCGTGCAGATACGCAGTATTTT. This encodes CATSKARADTQYF.

The chain employs TRBV6-4 and TRBJ1-6; D is unclear. V lost 6 bases to trimming and J lost 6 bases, with 15 bases between them. Germline values: CDR1 MRHNA, CDR2 SNTAGT. CDR3 length: 15 amino acids. Here the CDR3 DNA reads TGTGCCAGCAGCCCCCCTTTGGGAGGTAATTCACCCCTCCACTTT. This codes for CASSPPLGGNSPLHF.

This clonotype was seen a handful of times. V and J are TRBV28 and TRBJ1-1; no clear D. V lost 3 bases, J lost 6 bases, and 14 bases lay in between. CDR1 MDHEN and CDR2 SYDVKM come from the germline V gene. The CDR3 runs to 14 residues. The CDR3 DNA is TGTGCCAGCAGTTTTGAGACACTTTACGCTGAAGCTTTCTTT. Its protein product is CASSFETLYAEAFF.

The J gene is TRBJ1-1, the V gene TRBV20-1; a weak D match, TRBD1 (5 bases). In germline, CDR1 is DFQATT, CDR2 SNEGSKA (reference sequence). V was trimmed by 4 bases and J by 4 bases, leaving 10 bases between them. This CDR3 has 12 residues. DNA of the CDR3: TGCAGTGCTACGAGAAGGGGCACTGAAGCTTTCTTT. It translates to CSATRRGTEAFF.

Many counts were recorded for this clonotype. This chain links TRBV24-1 with TRBJ2-5; no firm D call. Germline lookup yields CDR1 KGHDR and CDR2 SFDVKD. Deletions cut 7 bases from V and 5 bases from J, with 13 bases between. This CDR3 is 13 amino acids long. The CDR3 DNA reads TGTGCCACCAGCCCCGATTGGGGTGAGACCCAGTACTTC. Translated, it gives CATSPDWGETQYF.

There are a few counts of this clonotype. The chain couples TRBV6-1 to TRBJ2-7; tentatively, D is TRBD1 (5 bases). This CDR3 comprises 15 residues. The V and J ends lost 7 bases and 4 bases respectively, with 20 bases between them. Germline values: CDR1 MNHNS, CDR2 SASEGT. The CDR3 here is CASTVAQGVGYEQYF. The DNA of the CDR3 is TGTGCCAGCACCGTCGCTCAGGGCGTAGGGTACGAGCAGTACTTC.

The chain joins TRBV7-2 to TRBJ2-3; maybe TRBD2 (5 bases). The V end was cut by 5 bases, the J end by 3 bases, with 15 bases between. Per the germline V gene, CDR1 is SGHTA and CDR2 is FQGNSA. CDR3 length: 15 residues. CDR3 DNA sequence: TGTGCCAGCAGCCAGGCGGGCTTGGGGACAGATACGCAGTATTTT. Amino acids: CASSQAGLGTDTQYF.

In its sample, this clonotype was seen a few times. The rearrangement joins TRBV7-9 to TRBJ2-5; possibly TRBD1 for D (5 bases). This CDR3 region has 17 residues. CDR1 SEHNR and CDR2 FQNEAQ come from the germline V gene (reference sequence). Trimming removed 0 bases at V and 2 bases at J, with 16 bases between. CDR3 coding DNA: TGTGCCAGCAGCTTAGCCCCGTGGTACAGGCAACAAGAGACCCAGTACTTC. Its protein product is CASSLAPWYRQQETQYF.

The rearrangement uses TRBV11-2 and TRBJ2-2; 8 bases match TRBD2. Unmatched junction bases numbered 16, after V lost 4 bases and J lost 6 bases. The germline V gene encodes CDR1 SGHAT and CDR2 FQNNGV. CDR3 length: 18 amino acids. The CDR3 reads CASSSGRRGGLSAGELFF. CDR3 DNA sequence: TGTGCCAGCAGCTCAGGCCGTCGCGGGGGGCTGTCTGCCGGGGAGCTGTTTTTT.

V usage is TRBV7-9 and J usage is TRBJ1-5; no clear D gene. CDR3 size: 12 residues. Germline V gives CDR1 SEHNR, CDR2 FQNEAQ (reference sequence). V lost 7 bases and J lost 6, with 10 bases in between. CDR3 DNA: TGTGCCAGCACCTTCGAGGGTCAGCCCCAGCATTTT. It yields the protein CASTFEGQPQHF.

This rearrangement joins TRBV12-3 or TRBV12-4 to TRBJ2-5; TRBD2 matches 10 bases. V trimming: 11 bases; J trimming: 0 bases; junction bases outside the gene matches: 21. This CDR3 contains 19 residues. In nucleotides, the CDR3 is TGTGCCCGCTGTTTAGTTCCAGCGGGGGGGCTAAACAACCAAGAGACCCAGTACTTC. Protein sequence: CARCLVPAGGLNNQETQYF.

The gene calls are TRBV20-1 and TRBJ1-1, with a tentative D call TRBD1 (5 bases). The CDR3 length is 14 residues. Between the trimmed V and J ends, which lost 5 bases and 1 base, there was a span of 14 bases. The germline V gene encodes CDR1 DFQATT and CDR2 SNEGSKA (reference sequence). The CDR3 spells CSAAKGPTNTEAFF. The CDR3 DNA reads as TGCAGTGCTGCAAAGGGACCCACGAACACTGAAGCTTTCTTT.

This clonotype was counted between two and nine times. The J gene is TRBJ1-4, the V gene TRBV20-1, with 8 nucleotides matching TRBD1. CDR3 length: 14 amino acids. Germline V gene data show CDR1 as DFQATT and CDR2 as SNEGSKA (reference sequence). V dropped 3 bases and J dropped 8; count of bases not matched to a gene: 8. CDR3 residues: CSASRTGIGEKLFF. Written as DNA, the CDR3 is TGCAGTGCTAGTAGGACAGGGATAGGGGAAAAACTGTTTTTT.

Only a few counts were recorded for this clonotype. The DNA is left out, because the CDR3 cannot be placed on it with certainty; the CDR3 is given as TCRdb lists it. The V call is TRBV5-5, the J call TRBJ2-7; no DNA check was done on the table's D call, TRBD1. Germline values: CDR1 SGHKS, CDR2 YYEKEE (reference sequence). The CDR3 comprises 12 residues, both ends counted. The CDR3 protein is CASSFGAGAVYF.

This clonotype has a handful of counts. This chain connects TRBV18 to TRBJ1-6, with D maybe TRBD1 (5 bases). The CDR3 sequence is 16 residues long. In germline, CDR1 is KGHSH, CDR2 LQKENI. V lost 3 bases, J lost 7 bases, and 16 bases lay in between. The CDR3 spells CASSPPMGQTNSPLHF. The CDR3 coding sequence is TGTGCCAGCTCACCTCCCATGGGGCAAACCAATTCACCCCTCCACTTT.

This clonotype was counted a few times. The V gene is TRBV20-1, the J gene TRBJ2-5; perhaps TRBD2 as D (6 bases). This CDR3 spans 13 amino acids. Germline assignment: CDR1 DFQATT and CDR2 SNEGSKA (reference sequence). The CDR3 region is CREGSALQETQYF. For the CDR3, the DNA is TGCAGGGAGGGGAGTGCCCTCCAAGAGACCCAGTACTTC.

The V gene is TRBV7-6, the J gene TRBJ2-7, with 10 bases matching TRBD1. The length of the CDR3 is 18 residues. V lost 0 bases to trimming and J lost 4 bases; unmatched junction nucleotides: 12. Germline V gene sequence: CDR1 SGHVS, CDR2 FNYEAQ. CDR3 nucleotide sequence: TGTGCCAGCAGCTTAGCGGGACAGGGGTCTGCTAGCGGGTACGAGCAGTACTTC. Translation: CASSLAGQGSASGYEQYF.

The chain couples TRBV20-1 to TRBJ2-5; D assignment may be TRBD1 or TRBD2 (6 bases each). The CDR3 extends over 14 amino acids. Between the trimmed V and J ends, which lost 3 bases and 1 base, there was a span of 12 bases. The germline gives CDR1 DFQATT, CDR2 SNEGSKA (reference sequence). The CDR3 sequence: CSASRLGGQETQYF. In nucleotides, the CDR3 is TGCAGTGCTAGCAGACTAGGGGGCCAAGAGACCCAGTACTTC.

Many counts were recorded for this clonotype. This chain links TRBV5-6 with TRBJ2-1, with TRBD1 matching 8 bases. Trimming removed 0 bases from V and 5 bases from J; junction bases left unmatched: 13. CDR1 and CDR2 from the germline V gene are SGHDT and YYEEEE. CDR3 length: 18 residues. The DNA for the CDR3 is TGTGCCAGCAGCTTGGTGGCCAGACAGGGGATTTTCGACAATGAGCAGTTCTTC. Its translation is CASSLVARQGIFDNEQFF. Together with reference TRBV5-6 and TRBJ2-1, the CDR3 gives the full variable domain: DAGVTQSPTHLIKTRGQQVTLRCSPKSGHDTVSWYQQALGQGPQFIFQYYEEEERQRGNFPDRFSGHQFPNYSSELNVNALLLGDSALYLCASSLVARQGIFDNEQFFGPGTRLTVL.

The sample holds a few counts of this clonotype. This chain uses TRBV4-3 with TRBJ1-5; D gene uncertain. CDR3 size: 15 residues. Germline V gene lookup returns CDR1 LGHNA and CDR2 YSLEER. V lost 4 bases to trimming and J lost 4 bases, with 14 bases between them. CDR3: CASSLTRGVNQPQHF. The CDR3 DNA is TGCGCCAGCAGCCTCACGCGGGGAGTAAATCAGCCCCAGCATTTT.

This clonotype was observed at least ten times. The genes are TRBV11-2 and TRBJ2-1; 11 bases agree with TRBD2. This CDR3 has 16 residues. Germline V lookup: CDR1 SGHAT, CDR2 FQNNGV. With V trimmed by 5 bases and J by 4 bases, 7 bases remained unmatched. CDR3 bases: TGTGCCAGCAGCCTCACCGGGACTAGCGGATACAATGAGCAGTTCTTC. Its protein product is CASSLTGTSGYNEQFF.